The 26 T cell receptor beta chains in this list originate from one sample, sequenced in a study of T cell clonality in common variable immunodeficiency. Clones were read by immunoSEQ multiplex PCR, and TCRdb kept only the in-frame ones, dropping some. The sample includes about 47,000 clones, none of them occurring once. Specimen: peripheral blood mononuclear cells. The receptors originated from a person aged 18 to 75 in good health.

In this sample, this clone turned up many times. The CDR3 end falls 3 residues outside the read, so it is completed with the germline J gene. The J gene is TRBJ1-1, the V gene TRBV5-4; D may be TRBD1 (5 bases). Germline V gives CDR1 SGHNT, CDR2 YYREEE (reference sequence). This CDR3 comprises 12 residues. The sequenced CDR3 bases are TGTGCCAGCAGCTTGGGGCAGGGTAAA. Translated: CASSLGQGK. Given in full, the CDR3 is CASSLGQGKAFF.

This clone was seen ten or more times. The CDR3 extends 3 residues past the end of the read, so its final part is completed from the germline J gene. This chain connects TRBV11-2 to TRBJ2-1; 8 bases fit TRBD2. CDR1 is SGHAT, CDR2 FQNNGV, per germline. CDR3 length: 13 residues. The V segment lost 8 bases and the J segment 7 bases; nucleotides outside the gene matches: 7. The CDR3 here is CASQPTGGNEQFF. The covered CDR3 bases are TGTGCCAGCCAACCTACGGGGGGGAATGAG.

This clone came up many times. The CDR3 goes on 3 residues after the read ends, and that part is filled in from the germline J gene. V is TRBV19 and J is TRBJ2-1; TRBD2 matches at 8 bases. The CDR3 loop spans 15 amino acids. V was pared by 6 bases and J by 0 bases, with 4 bases of the junction left unmatched. Germline CDR1 reads LNHDA; CDR2 reads SQIVND (reference sequence). The part of the CDR3 DNA that was read is TGTGCCAGTAGAGTCGCGGGGGGCTCCTACAATGAG. Translated, it gives CASRVAGGSYNE. The CDR3, in full, reads CASRVAGGSYNEQFF.

The table lists this clone with many counts. The CDR3 end lies 3 residues beyond the end of the read and is filled in from the germline J gene. The chain uses TRBV6-4 and TRBJ2-3; TRBD2 matches 10 bases. The CDR3 spans 16 residues. With V trimmed by 4 bases and J by 2 bases, 6 bases remained unmatched. Germline-derived CDR1 and CDR2 are MRHNA and SNTAGT. CDR3 in amino acids: CASSVGAGGPTDTQYF. CDR3 DNA, as far as it was read: TGTGCCAGCAGTGTGGGAGCGGGGGGGCCCACAGATACG.

This clone was found many times. The read ends 3 residues before the CDR3 terminus; that terminus is restored from the germline J gene. V gene TRBV6-1 combines with J gene TRBJ2-7, with D possibly TRBD2 on 6 matching bases. Trimming cost V 0 bases and J 2 bases, with 11 bases left between them. From germline, CDR1 is MNHNS and CDR2 SASEGT. The CDR3 length is 15 residues. Incomplete CDR3 DNA: TGTGCCAGCAGTGAAGCGGGGACTGGAGCCTACGAG. This sequence encodes CASSEAGTGAYE. The entire CDR3 is CASSEAGTGAYEQYF.

This clone was picked up many times. The read terminates 3 residues before the CDR3 end, so the remaining end is supplied by the germline J gene. The chain combines TRBV9 with TRBJ2-7; D may be TRBD1 or TRBD2 (6 bases each). This CDR3 has 16 amino acids. V dropped 1 base and J dropped 6 bases, with 20 bases sitting between them. The germline CDR1 and CDR2 sequences are SGDLS and YYNGEE. The CDR3 is CASSVHLTGRISEQYF. CDR3 DNA (partial): TGTGCCAGCAGCGTACATCTCACAGGGAGGATCAGCGAG.

This clone was found many times. The missing CDR3 end, 3 residues past where the read stops, is filled in from the germline J gene. This sample includes further DNA sequences coding for the same CDR3. The gene calls are TRBV7-9 and TRBJ2-7; a possible D gene is TRBD1 (6 bases). V gave up 3 bases and J gave up 3 bases, with 9 bases separating them. CDR1 is SEHNR, CDR2 FQNEAQ, per germline (reference sequence). The CDR3 consists of 13 residues. The CDR3 region is CASSFGQIYEQYF. Incomplete CDR3 DNA: TGTGCCAGCAGCTTTGGACAGATCTACGAG.

In this sample, this clone turned up many times. The CDR3 spells CSAQGLAGQSYEQYF. The part of the CDR3 DNA that was read is TGCAGTGCTCAGGGACTAGCGGGACAATCCTACGAG. This chain links TRBV20-1 with TRBJ2-7, with 13 bases aligning to TRBD2. Read coverage stops 3 residues before the CDR3 terminus; the germline J gene supplies the remainder. The CDR3 extends over 15 amino acids. V gave up 5 bases and J gave up 1 base; unmatched junction bases: 5. CDR1 and CDR2 (germline): DFQATT, SNEGSKA (reference sequence).

This clone showed up many times. The read halts 3 residues ahead of the CDR3 end, with the missing end drawn from the germline J gene. The gene calls are TRBV7-3 and TRBJ2-3; 9 nucleotides line up with TRBD2. Per germline, CDR1 SGHTA and CDR2 FQGTGA. This CDR3 region has 15 residues. Losses at the gene ends were 5 bases for V and 4 bases for J; bases not matched to a gene: 7. CDR3 DNA, as far as it was read: TGTGCCAGCAGCCAGGGCGGGGGGGTGGCAGATACG. This gives the protein CASSQGGGVADT. In full, the CDR3 is CASSQGGGVADTQYF.

This clone has a count of ten or more. Coverage ceases 3 residues before the CDR3 finishes, and the germline J gene fills in the end. The rearrangement uses TRBV20-1 and TRBJ2-7; D possibly corresponds to TRBD1 (6 bases). Trimming left V 3 bases short and J 3 bases short, with 15 bases between. Germline V gene sequence: CDR1 DFQATT, CDR2 SNEGSKA (reference sequence). The length of the CDR3 is 14 residues. The sequenced part of the CDR3 DNA is TGCAGTGCTAGGAACTCCGGGACACACTACGAG. It specifies CSARNSGTHYE. In full, the CDR3 is CSARNSGTHYEQYF.

This clone was counted many times. The CDR3 end lies 3 residues beyond the end of the read and is filled in from the germline J gene. V and J are TRBV5-4 and TRBJ2-5, with TRBD2 matching over 8 bases. The CDR3 spans 15 residues. Per germline, CDR1 SGHNT and CDR2 YYREEE (reference sequence). V lost 0 bases to trimming and J lost 4 bases; unmatched junction nucleotides: 5. The chain's CDR3 is CASSLALAGPETQYF. CDR3 DNA (partial): TGTGCCAGCAGCTTGGCTCTAGCGGGCCCAGAGACC. Full variable domain (rest looked up from reference TRBV5-4 and TRBJ2-5): ETGVTQSPTHLIKTRGQQVTLRCSSQSGHNTVSWYQQALGQGPQFIFQYYREEENGRGNFPPRFSGLQFPNYSSELNVNALELDDSALYLCASSLALAGPETQYFGPGTRLLVL.

This clone showed up many times. With the read ending 3 residues before the CDR3 end, the germline J gene is used to fill in that end. The chain links TRBV30 to TRBJ1-2; D is ambiguous. V lost 2 bases and J 3 bases, leaving 13 bases between the germline ends. CDR1 and CDR2 (germline): GTSNPN, SVGIG (reference sequence). This CDR3 spans 14 amino acids. The part of the CDR3 DNA that was read is TGTGCCTGGAGTTTCTTAACCGGGGACTATGGC. It translates to CAWSFLTGDYG. The CDR3, in full, reads CAWSFLTGDYGYTF.

In its sample, this clone was seen many times. The read halts 3 residues ahead of the CDR3 end, with the missing end drawn from the germline J gene. The genes are TRBV6-1 and TRBJ2-7; 8 nucleotides match TRBD1. The CDR3 loop spans 16 amino acids. Germline values: CDR1 MNHNS, CDR2 SASEGT. V lost 1 base to trimming and J lost 3 bases; unmatched junction nucleotides: 8. The CDR3 here is CASSEDIDRGVYEQYF. CDR3 DNA, as far as it was read: TGTGCCAGCAGTGAAGATATCGACAGGGGCGTCTACGAG.

This clone occurred many times. Coverage ceases 3 residues before the CDR3 finishes, and the germline J gene fills in the end. V and J are TRBV11-3 and TRBJ2-7; D remains unclear. The germline CDR1 and CDR2 sequences are SGHNT and YENEEA. Trimming took off 3 bases at V and 5 bases at J, with 11 bases between the two ends. The CDR3 runs to 13 residues. The CDR3 bases that were read are TGTGCCAGCAGCTTGGTAGGGCTCAACGAG. It codes for CASSLVGLNE. The whole CDR3 protein reads CASSLVGLNEQYF.

This clone was observed many times. The read terminates 3 residues before the CDR3 end, so the remaining end is supplied by the germline J gene. The genes are TRBV7-6 and TRBJ2-6; 7 bases map to TRBD1. J lost 0 bases, V lost 1 base, and 3 bases had no gene match. CDR1 is SGHVS and CDR2 is FNYEAQ in the germline V gene. The CDR3 runs to 17 residues. CDR3 sequence reads: CASSLEGTASGANVLTF. The DNA read from the CDR3 is TGTGCCAGCAGCTTAGAGGGGACAGCCTCTGGGGCCAACGTC.

This clone was seen at least ten times. The CDR3 spells CSAPGTSGSGYNEQFF. The covered CDR3 bases are TGCAGTGCTCCGGGGACTAGCGGGAGTGGCTACAATGAG. V and J are TRBV20-1 and TRBJ2-1, with 14 bases aligning to TRBD2. The read stops 3 residues short of the end of the CDR3; the missing end is completed from the germline J gene. Germline CDR1 reads DFQATT; CDR2 reads SNEGSKA (reference sequence). The CDR3 loop spans 16 amino acids. With V trimmed by 5 bases and J by 3 bases, 6 bases remained unmatched.

This clone was recorded many times. The read ends 3 residues shy of where the CDR3 ends; the end is completed using the germline J gene. The V call is TRBV6-4, the J call TRBJ1-2; D gene ambiguous. The CDR3 is made up of 13 amino acids. The germline V gene encodes CDR1 MRHNA and CDR2 SNTAGT. Trimming left V 3 bases short and J 4 bases short, with 9 bases between. This CDR3 reads CASSESTPYGYTF. CDR3 DNA (partial): TGTGCCAGCAGTGAGAGCACGCCCTATGGC.

This clone was detected many times. The CDR3 end falls 3 residues outside the read, so it is completed with the germline J gene. This chain links TRBV12-3 or TRBV12-4 with TRBJ1-1; unclear D gene. V shed 2 bases and J shed 3 bases, with 10 bases lying between them. The CDR3 consists of 14 residues. CDR3 DNA, as far as it was read: TGTGCCAGCAGTTTAAGTGGGCCCTACACTGAA. Encoded protein: CASSLSGPYTE. The whole CDR3 protein is CASSLSGPYTEAFF.

This clone was observed many times. The read ends 3 residues before the CDR3 terminus; that terminus is restored from the germline J gene. This chain connects TRBV24-1 to TRBJ1-5; weak D call: TRBD1 (5 bases). Germline V gene data show CDR1 as KGHDR and CDR2 as SFDVKD. The length of the CDR3 is 14 residues. Trimming shortened V by 3 bases and J by 1 base, and 6 bases separated the two germline ends. The CDR3 DNA, read in part, is TGTGCCACCAGTGATCGACAGAGCAATCAGCCC. This codes for CATSDRQSNQP. The full CDR3 protein reads CATSDRQSNQPQHF.

Turning to this clone: Coverage ceases 3 residues before the CDR3 finishes, and the germline J gene fills in the end. The chain employs TRBV18 and TRBJ2-3; D perhaps matches TRBD2 (5 bases). The CDR3 length is 14 residues. V was trimmed by 6 bases and J by 4 bases, leaving 14 bases between them. The germline V gene encodes CDR1 KGHSH and CDR2 LQKENI. The part of the CDR3 DNA that was read is TGTGCCAGCTCGCCTCCCCAGGAGGCAGATACG. Its translation: CASSPPQEADT. The complete CDR3 reads CASSPPQEADTQYF.

This clone was recorded at least ten times. The read terminates 3 residues ahead of where the CDR3 ends, so the germline J gene completes it. This rearrangement joins TRBV24-1 to TRBJ1-5; perhaps TRBD1 as D (5 bases). The CDR3 totals 15 residues. The V end lost 2 bases, the J end lost 4 bases, and 11 bases lay between the germline ends. Germline V gene data show CDR1 as KGHDR and CDR2 as SFDVKD. CDR3 loop: CATSDSRTRNQPQHF. The CDR3 DNA, read in part, is TGTGCCACCAGTGATTCCAGGACAAGGAATCAGCCC.

This clone was detected many times. The read halts 3 residues ahead of the CDR3 end, with the missing end drawn from the germline J gene. This chain joins TRBV10-2 and TRBJ2-3; 9 positions match TRBD2. The germline V gene encodes CDR1 WSHSY and CDR2 SAAADI. CDR3 length: 15 amino acids. Trimming at V came to 1 base and at J to 4 bases, leaving 3 bases not matched to a gene. The CDR3 is CASSEYGGGADTQYF. The CDR3 DNA, read in part, is TGCGCCAGCAGTGAGTACGGCGGGGGGGCAGATACG.

This clone was seen ten or more times. The read finishes 3 residues shy of the CDR3 end, and the germline J gene is used to complete it. Additional DNA sequences in this sample encode the identical CDR3. The rearrangement links TRBV5-1 to TRBJ2-5; no definite D call. Germline V gene lookup returns CDR1 SGHRS and CDR2 YFSETQ. Trimming took 2 bases from V and 5 from J, leaving 7 bases between them. This CDR3 has 12 amino acids. CDR3 loop: CASSFPGETQYF. CDR3 DNA, as far as it was read: TGCGCCAGCAGCTTCCCAGGCGAGACC.

This clone was counted many times. Read sequence stops 3 residues before the CDR3 end, and the germline J gene provides the missing end. The chain uses TRBV20-1 and TRBJ2-5; 10 bases align to TRBD2. Looked up from germline, CDR1 is DFQATT and CDR2 is SNEGSKA (reference sequence). This CDR3 is 16 amino acids long. Unmatched junction bases numbered 6, after V lost 0 bases and J lost 2 bases. CDR3 DNA (partial): TGCAGTGCTAGAGAATCGGCTAGCGGGGGACAAGAGACC. This codes for CSARESASGGQET. The entire CDR3 protein is CSARESASGGQETQYF.

This clone was recorded many times. The CDR3 is CASSLGPGTEAFF. CDR3 DNA (partial): TGCGCCAGCAGCTTGGGCCCAGGGACTGAA. The rearrangement joins TRBV5-1 to TRBJ1-1; the D gene is possibly TRBD1 (5 bases). The CDR3 end falls 3 residues outside the read, so it is completed with the germline J gene. The CDR3 loop spans 13 amino acids. CDR1 SGHRS and CDR2 YFSETQ come from the germline V gene. V was cut by 0 bases and J by 5 bases, with 8 bases left in between. Together with reference TRBV5-1 and TRBJ1-1, the CDR3 gives the full variable domain: KAGVTQTPRYLIKTRGQQVTLSCSPISGHRSVSWYQQTPGQGLQFLFEYFSETQRNKGNFPGRFSGRQFSNSRSEMNVSTLELGDSALYLCASSLGPGTEAFFGQGTRLTVV.

This clone appeared many times. The read is 3 residues too short to cover the CDR3 end, so that end is filled in from the germline J gene. The V and J genes are TRBV19 and TRBJ1-4; 7 bases fit TRBD1. Trimming at V came to 8 bases and at J to 6 bases, leaving 9 bases not matched to a gene. Germline CDR1 reads LNHDA; CDR2 reads SQIVND (reference sequence). The CDR3 is made up of 14 amino acids. The CDR3 reads CASREGAGYEKLFF. CDR3 bases read: TGTGCCAGTCGCGAGGGGGCTGGATATGAAAAA.